Listed here are 26 T cell receptor beta chains from one sample, sequenced in a study of blood T cell repertoires in COVID-19. The protocol was immunoSEQ multiplex PCR, while the TCRdb copy is restricted to in-frame clones and leaves out a portion. The data hold 130,000 to 150,000 clones, with about 90% observed a single time. The sample taken for sequencing was PBMCs or T cells enriched from blood (not recorded which). The receptors stem from a man aged 55 to 69 who had recovered from COVID-19.

V and J are TRBV5-1 and TRBJ1-1, with TRBD1 matching 7 bases. Per germline, CDR1 SGHRS and CDR2 YFSETQ. The CDR3 spans 12 residues. V lost 8 bases to trimming and J lost 1 base; unmatched junction nucleotides: 2. The CDR3 region has the DNA TGCGCCAGTAGACAGGGGAACACTGAAGCTTTCTTT. Translated: CASRQGNTEAFF.

The V gene is TRBV6-1, the J gene TRBJ2-3, with TRBD1 as a possible D gene (6 bases). V was trimmed by 3 bases and J by 6 bases, leaving 19 bases between them. This CDR3 is built from 16 residues. Germline V gives CDR1 MNHNS, CDR2 SASEGT. The CDR3 DNA sequence: TGTGCCAGCAGTGATCCATCCGGCAGGGGAACCGATACGCAGTATTTT. It translates to CASSDPSGRGTDTQYF.

The rearrangement joins TRBV4-1 to TRBJ1-2; 7 bases line up with TRBD1. V lost 4 bases to trimming and J lost 8 bases; unmatched junction nucleotides: 10. The CDR3 covers 14 residues. Per germline, CDR1 MGHRA and CDR2 YSYEKL. The CDR3 sequence is CASSRDRDIRGYTF. DNA for the CDR3: TGCGCCAGCAGCCGCGACAGGGACATAAGAGGCTACACCTTC.

This chain uses TRBV28 with TRBJ2-7; a weak D match, TRBD1 (5 bases). The CDR3 has 12 residues. CDR1 is MDHEN and CDR2 is SYDVKM in the germline V gene. The V end was cut by 6 bases, the J end by 8 bases, with 14 bases between. The CDR3 is CASSTTGFQQYF. Written as DNA, the CDR3 is TGTGCCAGCAGCACCACAGGTTTTCAGCAGTACTTC.

The CDR3 here is CASSLGQNNQPQHF. CDR3 bases: TGCGCCAGCAGCTTGGGGCAGAACAATCAGCCCCAGCATTTT. The J gene is TRBJ1-5, the V gene TRBV5-1, with D uncertain. In germline, CDR1 is SGHRS, CDR2 YFSETQ. Trimming stripped 0 bases from V and 3 bases from J, with 7 bases between. This CDR3 spans 14 amino acids.

V is TRBV7-8 and J is TRBJ1-1; D is unclear. Trimming stripped 2 bases from V and 5 bases from J, with 24 bases between. The CDR3 covers 18 residues. Germline-derived CDR1 and CDR2 are SGHVS and FQNEAQ. CDR3 residues: CASSLRGTGAWAGTEAFF. CDR3 nucleotide sequence: TGTGCCAGCAGCTTACGGGGTACTGGAGCTTGGGCAGGAACTGAAGCTTTCTTT.

V is TRBV30 and J is TRBJ2-2, with 12 positions matching TRBD2. Losses at the gene ends were 3 bases for V and 3 bases for J; bases not matched to a gene: 5. Germline V gene data show CDR1 as GTSNPN and CDR2 as SVGIG (reference sequence). The length of the CDR3 is 16 residues. This CDR3 is CAWSITSGRYTGELFF. In DNA, the CDR3 is TGTGCCTGGAGCATAACTAGCGGGAGGTACACCGGGGAGCTGTTTTTT. Full variable domain (rest looked up from reference TRBV30 and TRBJ2-2): SQTIHQWPATLVQPVGSPLSLECTVEGTSNPNLYWYRQAAGRGLQLLFYSVGIGQISSEVPQNLSASRPQDRQFILSSKKLLLSDSGFYLCAWSITSGRYTGELFFGEGSRLTVL.

V gene TRBV6-1 combines with J gene TRBJ2-7; 7 bases are a match to TRBD2. From germline, CDR1 is MNHNS and CDR2 SASEGT. The CDR3 is 15 amino acids. The junction had 6 bases not matched to a gene; V was cut back by 1 base and J by 3 bases. The CDR3 bases are TGTGCCAGCAGTGAAGGTGCGGGAGCAGGCTACGAGCAGTACTTC. Translating it yields CASSEGAGAGYEQYF.

This clone was detected only once. V and J are TRBV25-1 and TRBJ1-6, with D hard to call. The CDR3 is 14 residues long. Trimming took off 1 base at V and 7 bases at J, with 8 bases between the two ends. The germline gives CDR1 MGHDK, CDR2 SYGVNS. The DNA for the CDR3 is TGTGCCAGCAGTGAATTCGACTGGAATTCACCCCTCCACTTT. Translating it yields CASSEFDWNSPLHF. The whole variable domain, filled in from reference TRBV25-1 and TRBJ1-6, reads EADIYQTPRYLVIGTGKKITLECSQTMGHDKMYWYQQDPGMELHLIHYSYGVNSTEKGDLSSESTVSRIRTEHFPLTLESARPSHTSQYLCASSEFDWNSPLHFGNGTRLTVT.

This chain links TRBV6-5 with TRBJ1-1; 10 bases agree with TRBD1. In germline, CDR1 is MNHEY, CDR2 SVGAGI. J was trimmed by 11 bases and V by 2 bases; bases with no gene match: 8. This CDR3 has 14 amino acids. The CDR3 DNA sequence: TGTGCCAGCAGTTACAACCGGGACAGGGGTGACGCTTTCTTT. Amino acid sequence: CASSYNRDRGDAFF.

This chain connects TRBV6-5 to TRBJ1-2, with 8 bases fitting TRBD1. Per germline, CDR1 MNHEY and CDR2 SVGAGI. The CDR3 is 15 amino acids. Trimming cost V 5 bases and J 6 bases; bases outside gene matches: 11. The CDR3 loop is CASSHLPGQGDGYTF. CDR3 nucleotides: TGTGCCAGCAGTCACCTCCCAGGACAGGGCGATGGCTACACCTTC.

This clone was counted a single time. This rearrangement joins TRBV9 to TRBJ1-1, with a tentative D call TRBD1 (5 bases). Germline V lookup: CDR1 SGDLS, CDR2 YYNGEE. Trimming took off 4 bases at V and 0 bases at J, with 13 bases between the two ends. CDR3 length: 15 amino acids. Here the CDR3 DNA reads TGTGCCAGCAGCCCCCTGGGGGGGATGAACACTGAAGCTTTCTTT. Protein sequence: CASSPLGGMNTEAFF.

This chain connects TRBV3-1 (or the pseudogene TRBV3-2) to TRBJ2-7, with D hard to call. This CDR3 has 15 residues. CDR1 and CDR2 from the germline V gene are LGHDT and YNNKEL (reference sequence). V dropped 1 base and J dropped 5 bases, with 15 bases sitting between them. This chain's CDR3 is CASSQGDTNLDEQYF. DNA for the CDR3: TGTGCCAGCAGCCAAGGAGACACCAACCTCGACGAGCAGTACTTC.

This chain connects TRBV20-1 to TRBJ2-1; 9 positions agree with TRBD2. After removal of 3 bases from V and 7 bases from J, the junction contained 7 bases not matched to a gene. Germline V gene lookup returns CDR1 DFQATT and CDR2 SNEGSKA (reference sequence). This CDR3 has 14 amino acids. The CDR3 sequence: CSASAGTSRNEQFF. The DNA of the CDR3 is TGCAGTGCTAGTGCTGGGACTAGCCGAAATGAGCAGTTCTTC.

This clone turned up a few times. This chain uses TRBV28 with TRBJ1-3; D uncertain. The CDR3 consists of 15 residues. V was trimmed by 2 bases and J by 0 bases, leaving 8 bases between them. Per the germline V gene, CDR1 is MDHEN and CDR2 is SYDVKM. The CDR3 spells CASSLRGISGNTIYF. In DNA, the CDR3 is TGTGCCAGCAGTTTACGGGGAATCTCTGGAAACACCATATATTTT.

This rearrangement joins TRBV3-1 (or the pseudogene TRBV3-2) to TRBJ2-1; 12 bases align to TRBD2. Per germline, CDR1 LGHDT and CDR2 YNNKEL (reference sequence). Germline trimming cut 3 bases from V and 9 bases from J; bases unmatched to any gene: 6. The CDR3 is 15 amino acids. Here the CDR3 DNA reads TGTGCCAGCAGCCACCTAGCGGGAGGGCCTCGTGAGCAGTTCTTC. This sequence encodes CASSHLAGGPREQFF.

The rearrangement joins TRBV5-1 to TRBJ1-1; 7 positions match TRBD1. Germline V gene lookup returns CDR1 SGHRS and CDR2 YFSETQ. V was clipped by 3 bases and J by 6 bases; unmatched bases: 5. CDR3 size: 13 residues. This chain's CDR3 is CASSSQGPAEAFF. The CDR3 DNA reads as TGCGCCAGCAGCTCACAGGGGCCGGCTGAAGCTTTCTTT.

This clone was recorded once. The chain has TRBV7-3 and TRBJ2-1; 10 nucleotides agree with TRBD2. The CDR3 is 14 residues long. V was clipped by 5 bases and J by 9 bases; unmatched bases: 7. Germline CDR1 SGHTA, CDR2 FQGTGA. CDR3 nucleotide sequence: TGTGCCAGCAGCGAGCGGGAGGGCCGTGGTGAGCAGTTCTTC. Encoded protein: CASSEREGRGEQFF.

The chain couples TRBV6-5 to TRBJ2-1; TRBD2 agrees at 9 bases. V lost 4 bases, J lost 11 bases, and 3 bases stayed unmatched. Germline CDR1 and CDR2: MNHEY and SVGAGI. The CDR3 runs to 12 residues. CDR3 amino acids: CASSLAGEQQFF. The DNA for the CDR3 is TGTGCCAGCAGTTTAGCGGGGGAACAGCAGTTCTTC.

The rearrangement uses TRBV3-1 (or the pseudogene TRBV3-2) and TRBJ2-1, with 9 bases fitting TRBD2. V lost 2 bases to trimming and J lost 3 bases; unmatched junction nucleotides: 2. CDR1 and CDR2 from the germline V gene are LGHDT and YNNKEL (reference sequence). The CDR3 length is 15 residues. For the CDR3, the DNA is TGTGCCAGCAGCCAAAAGCGGGGGGACTACAATGAGCAGTTCTTC. It encodes CASSQKRGDYNEQFF.

V is TRBV7-6 and J is TRBJ2-5; 9 bases align to TRBD2. V trimming: 1 base; J trimming: 5 bases; junction bases outside the gene matches: 8. Germline loops: CDR1 SGHVS, CDR2 FNYEAQ. There are 16 residues in the CDR3. CDR3 loop: CASSLGVRGGAETQYF. The CDR3 bases are TGTGCCAGCAGCTTAGGGGTCCGCGGGGGGGCTGAGACCCAGTACTTC.

This clone was recorded only once. This chain links TRBV28 with TRBJ2-7; 9 bases line up with TRBD2. V was clipped by 7 bases and J by 4 bases; unmatched bases: 2. Germline-derived CDR1 and CDR2 are MDHEN and SYDVKM. CDR3 length: 12 residues. CDR3 sequence: CASTSGVYEQYF. CDR3 in DNA: TGTGCCAGCACTAGCGGGGTGTACGAGCAGTACTTC. The full variable domain, its missing parts supplied by reference TRBV28 and TRBJ2-7, is DVKVTQSSRYLVKRTGEKVFLECVQDMDHENMFWYRQDPGLGLRLIYFSYDVKMKEKGDIPEGYSVSREKKERFSLILESASTNQTSMYLCASTSGVYEQYFGPGTRLTVT.

This chain uses TRBV7-6 with TRBJ1-1; 7 bases line up with TRBD1. V lost 4 bases to trimming and J lost 6 bases; unmatched junction nucleotides: 5. Germline V CDR1 and CDR2: SGHVS, FNYEAQ. This CDR3 is built from 13 residues. CDR3 sequence reads: CASSYRGGAEAFF. For the CDR3, the DNA is TGTGCCAGCAGCTACAGGGGCGGCGCTGAAGCTTTCTTT.

This clone has a handful of counts. The chain recombines TRBV29-1 with TRBJ2-7, with 9 bases lining up with TRBD1. Germline assignment: CDR1 SQVTM and CDR2 ANQGSEA. The CDR3 contains 13 residues. CDR3 sequence reads: CSSPGQGALEQYF. The CDR3, as DNA: TGCAGTTCCCCGGGACAGGGAGCGCTCGAGCAGTACTTC.

This clone has just one count. V is TRBV15 and J is TRBJ1-5; no definite D call. V was pared by 6 bases and J by 0 bases, with 15 bases between. The germline gives CDR1 LNHNV, CDR2 YYDKDF (reference sequence). CDR3 length: 16 residues. The CDR3 sequence is CATRFGGPYSNQPQHF. The CDR3 DNA reads as TGTGCCACCAGGTTCGGAGGCCCTTATAGCAATCAGCCCCAGCATTTT.

V usage is TRBV18 and J usage is TRBJ1-6; D is undetermined. Germline V gene data show CDR1 as KGHSH and CDR2 as LQKENI. The V gene lost 0 bases and the J gene lost 3 bases, with 6 bases spanning the gap. The CDR3 is 15 residues long. The CDR3 spells CASSPPNSYNSPLHF. CDR3 nucleotides: TGTGCCAGCTCACCACCGAATAGCTATAATTCACCCCTCCACTTT.